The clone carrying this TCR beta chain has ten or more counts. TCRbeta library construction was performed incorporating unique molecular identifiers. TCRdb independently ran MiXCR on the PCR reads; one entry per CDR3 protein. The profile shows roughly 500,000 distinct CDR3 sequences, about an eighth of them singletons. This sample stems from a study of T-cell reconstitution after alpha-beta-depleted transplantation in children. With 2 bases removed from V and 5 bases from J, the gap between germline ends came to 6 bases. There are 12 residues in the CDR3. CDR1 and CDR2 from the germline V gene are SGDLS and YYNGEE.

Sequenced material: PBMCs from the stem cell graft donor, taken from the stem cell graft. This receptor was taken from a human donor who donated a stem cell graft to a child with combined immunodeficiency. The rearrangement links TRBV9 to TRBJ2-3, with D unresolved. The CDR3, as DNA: TGTGCCAGCAGCGTGACGGGAGATACGCAGTATTTT. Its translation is CASSVTGDTQYF.